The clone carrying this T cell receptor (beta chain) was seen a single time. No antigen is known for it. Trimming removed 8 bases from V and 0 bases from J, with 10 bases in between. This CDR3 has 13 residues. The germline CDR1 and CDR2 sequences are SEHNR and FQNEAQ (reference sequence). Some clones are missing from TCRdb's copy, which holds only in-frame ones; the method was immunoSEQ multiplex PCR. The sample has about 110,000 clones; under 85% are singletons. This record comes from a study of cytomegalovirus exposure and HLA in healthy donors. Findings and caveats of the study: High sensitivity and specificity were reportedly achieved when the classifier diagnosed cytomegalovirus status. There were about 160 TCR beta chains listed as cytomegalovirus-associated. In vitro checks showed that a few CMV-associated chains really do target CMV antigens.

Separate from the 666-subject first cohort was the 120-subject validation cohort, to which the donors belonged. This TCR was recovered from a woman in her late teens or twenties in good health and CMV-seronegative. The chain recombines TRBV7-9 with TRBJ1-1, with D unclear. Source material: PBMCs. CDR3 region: CASPKEMNTEAFF. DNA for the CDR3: TGTGCCAGCCCGAAGGAGATGAACACTGAAGCTTTCTTT.